Shown below are 31 T cell receptor beta chains from a single sample sequenced in a study of cytomegalovirus exposure and HLA in healthy donors (dated by TCRdb to about 2017). The method behind the library was the immunoSEQ multiplex PCR assay. For the multiplex PCR, a mixture combining 60 forward primers for TCR Vbeta segments and 13 reverse primers for TCR Jbeta segments was used. TCRdb took over this immuneACCESS table, retaining in-frame rearrangements with V and J assigned. Such tables are incomplete; in checked studies, under half of the missing clones stem from an unresolved V gene, and the remainder is unexplained. Present in this sample are about 140,000 clones, more than 75% of which were seen just once. In total, the top ten clones hold roughly 8% of the sample. Sequenced sample: PBMCs. The origin of the receptors is a woman aged 45-65 years in good health and CMV-seropositive.

This clone was observed a handful of times. V gene TRBV9 combines with J gene TRBJ1-6; D not resolved. CDR3 length equals 14 residues. Deletions cut 0 bases from V and 4 bases from J, with 5 bases between. Germline CDR1 SGDLS, CDR2 YYNGEE. The CDR3 coding sequence is TGTGCCAGCAGCGTAGAATCATATAATTCACCCCTCCACTTT. Amino acid sequence: CASSVESYNSPLHF.

The J gene is TRBJ2-3, the V gene TRBV11-3; tentatively, D is TRBD2 (5 bases). From germline, CDR1 is SGHNT and CDR2 YENEEA. V was shortened by 1 base and J by 0 bases, with 5 bases between the two germline ends. The CDR3 sequence is 14 residues long. CDR3 sequence reads: CASSLGGSTDTQYF. In DNA form, the CDR3 reads TGTGCCAGCAGCTTAGGCGGGAGCACAGATACGCAGTATTTT.

This sequence joins TRBV2 and TRBJ2-2; TRBD2 matches 8 bases. The CDR3 extends over 15 amino acids. In germline, CDR1 is SNHLY, CDR2 FYNNEI. Trimming took 4 bases from V and 5 from J; bases not matched to a gene: 6. The CDR3 region is CASSGVAGMTGELFF. As DNA, the CDR3 is TGTGCCAGCAGTGGGGTAGCGGGAATGACCGGGGAGCTGTTTTTT.

This clone was seen a single time. The chain recombines TRBV27 with TRBJ2-1, with 12 nucleotides matching TRBD2. Germline V gives CDR1 MNHEY, CDR2 SMNVEV (reference sequence). V dropped 3 bases and J dropped 6; count of bases not matched to a gene: 3. The CDR3 spans 15 residues. The CDR3 coding sequence is TGTGCCAGCAGTTTGCTAGCGGGAGGGGTCAATGAGCAGTTCTTC. It encodes CASSLLAGGVNEQFF.

The chain is built from TRBV5-1 and TRBJ1-1; D call uncertain. Germline CDR1 is SGHRS and CDR2 is YFSETQ. The V end was cut by 0 bases, the J end by 5 bases, with 17 bases between. The CDR3 spans 16 residues. This CDR3 reads CASSLGSGEGKTEAFF. The CDR3, as DNA: TGCGCCAGCAGCTTGGGTAGCGGTGAGGGCAAAACTGAAGCTTTCTTT.

This clone has a handful of counts. This chain uses TRBV30 with TRBJ2-5; D is possibly TRBD1 (5 bases). Germline loops: CDR1 GTSNPN, CDR2 SVGIG (reference sequence). CDR3 length: 12 residues. Between the trimmed V and J ends, which lost 8 bases and 2 bases, there was a span of 12 bases. CDR3 sequence: CATKGKQETQYF. DNA of the CDR3: TGTGCCACTAAGGGGAAGCAAGAGACCCAGTACTTC.

This rearrangement joins TRBV15 to TRBJ2-2; D is undetermined. The V end was cut by 5 bases, the J end by 0 bases, with 13 bases between. This CDR3 region has 16 residues. CDR1 is LNHNV, CDR2 YYDKDF, per germline (reference sequence). The chain's CDR3 is CATSYRYFANTGELFF. The CDR3 DNA reads TGTGCCACCAGCTATCGGTATTTCGCGAACACCGGGGAGCTGTTTTTT. The entire variable domain, with the rest obtained from reference TRBV15 and TRBJ2-2, is as follows: DAMVIQNPRYQVTQFGKPVTLSCSQTLNHNVMYWYQQKSSQAPKLLFHYYDKDFNNEADTPDNFQSRRPNTSFCFLDIRSPGLGDTAMYLCATSYRYFANTGELFFGEGSRLTVL.

This sequence joins TRBV27 and TRBJ1-2; TRBD1 matches at 7 bases. The ends lost 5 bases at V and 8 bases at J; junction bases unmatched: 8. CDR3 size: 13 residues. Germline CDR1 MNHEY, CDR2 SMNVEV (reference sequence). The CDR3 DNA follows: TGTGCCAGCAGTCGACAGGGTGCGGGAGGCTACACCTTC. Its protein product is CASSRQGAGGYTF.

This chain joins TRBV6-1 and TRBJ2-7; TRBD1 matches 8 bases. This CDR3 contains 14 residues. With V trimmed by 6 bases and J by 1 base, 5 bases remained unmatched. The germline CDR1 and CDR2 sequences are MNHNS and SASEGT. The CDR3 sequence: CASREDRASYEQYF. Here the CDR3 DNA reads TGTGCCAGCAGGGAGGACAGGGCTTCCTACGAGCAGTACTTC.

The rearrangement links TRBV10-3 to TRBJ1-4, with 9 bases aligning to TRBD1. The germline CDR1 and CDR2 sequences are ENHRY and SYGVKD. This CDR3 contains 13 residues. V gave up 8 bases and J gave up 7 bases; unmatched junction bases: 5. The CDR3 is CAIGRGQGEKLFF. DNA for the CDR3: TGTGCCATCGGCCGGGGACAGGGTGAAAAACTGTTTTTT.

Comment on this clone: This CDR3 is also generated by other DNA sequences in the sample. The chain has TRBV30 and TRBJ1-5, with TRBD1 matching 9 bases. This CDR3 has 13 amino acids. The germline CDR1 and CDR2 sequences are GTSNPN and SVGIG (reference sequence). V trimming: 5 bases; J trimming: 7 bases; junction bases outside the gene matches: 6. CDR3 residues: CAWETGGGQPQHF. The CDR3 coding sequence is TGTGCCTGGGAGACAGGGGGTGGCCAGCCCCAGCATTTT.

This chain uses TRBV7-6 with TRBJ2-5; 7 bases map to TRBD2. V lost 4 bases, J lost 5 bases, and 10 bases stayed unmatched. CDR1 is SGHVS, CDR2 FNYEAQ, per germline. The CDR3 has 15 amino acids. The chain's CDR3 is CASSSPPGGWETQYF. The CDR3 DNA follows: TGTGCCAGCAGCTCCCCACCGGGAGGCTGGGAGACCCAGTACTTC. Full variable domain (missing parts from reference TRBV7-6 and TRBJ2-5): GAGVSQSPRYKVTKRGQDVALRCDPISGHVSLYWYRQALGQGPEFLTYFNYEAQQDKSGLPNDRFSAERPEGSISTLTIQRTEQRDSAMYRCASSSPPGGWETQYFGPGTRLLVL.

This clone occurred once. Its ends do not fully match the called genes, so a read error is possible. V is TRBV2 and J is TRBJ2-7; a possible D gene is TRBD2 (6 bases). Germline CDR1 and CDR2: SNHLY and FYNNEI. The CDR3 sequence is 13 residues long. Here the CDR3 reads CASSETLGGERFF. Here the CDR3 DNA reads TGTGCCAGCAGTGAAACCCTGGGAGGTGAGAGGTTTTTC.

V is TRBV28 and J is TRBJ2-1; 8 positions match TRBD2. Trimming cost V 7 bases and J 3 bases; bases outside gene matches: 5. Germline V gene lookup returns CDR1 MDHEN and CDR2 SYDVKM. The CDR3 runs 14 residues. CDR3 sequence (DNA): TGTGCCAGCACCGAGACTAGCGACTACAATGAGCAGTTCTTC. Residues: CASTETSDYNEQFF.

V gene TRBV28 combines with J gene TRBJ2-1, with unresolved D. Germline CDR1 reads MDHEN; CDR2 reads SYDVKM. V lost 7 bases and J lost 2, with 9 bases in between. The CDR3 has 13 amino acids. CDR3: CASTPPTYNEQFF. For the CDR3, the DNA is TGTGCCAGCACCCCCCCTACCTACAATGAGCAGTTCTTC. Combining the CDR3 with reference TRBV28 and TRBJ2-1 gives the whole variable domain DVKVTQSSRYLVKRTGEKVFLECVQDMDHENMFWYRQDPGLGLRLIYFSYDVKMKEKGDIPEGYSVSREKKERFSLILESASTNQTSMYLCASTPPTYNEQFFGPGTRLTVL.

The rearrangement links TRBV10-3 to TRBJ1-3; TRBD1 matches at 10 bases. Unmatched junction bases numbered 5, after V lost 2 bases and J lost 4 bases. From germline, CDR1 is ENHRY and CDR2 SYGVKD. CDR3 size: 16 residues. CDR3 in DNA: TGTGCCATCAGTGAGGCGGACAGGGGGGTAGGAAACACCATATATTTT. As protein: CAISEADRGVGNTIYF.

CDR3 coding DNA: TGTGCCAGCGGAATCGGCGGGAGCTCCTACGAGCAGTACTTC. It is translated as CASGIGGSSYEQYF. The V and J genes are TRBV19 and TRBJ2-7; 7 bases are shared with TRBD2. The trim removed 9 bases at V and 0 bases at J, leaving 8 bases unmatched. Germline V gene sequence: CDR1 LNHDA, CDR2 SQIVND (reference sequence). CDR3 length: 14 residues.

The chain links TRBV2 to TRBJ2-2; TRBD1 might be the D (6 bases). Germline V CDR1 and CDR2: SNHLY, FYNNEI. The CDR3 runs to 16 residues. Trimming took off 8 bases at V and 5 bases at J, with 21 bases between the two ends. CDR3 residues: CASVDPQGTGTGELFF. The CDR3 nucleotides are TGTGCCAGCGTGGACCCACAGGGAACGGGGACCGGGGAGCTGTTTTTT. Combining the CDR3 with reference TRBV2 and TRBJ2-2 gives the whole variable domain EPEVTQTPSHQVTQMGQEVILRCVPISNHLYFYWYRQILGQKVEFLVSFYNNEISEKSEIFDDQFSVERPDGSNFTLKIRSTKLEDSAMYFCASVDPQGTGTGELFFGEGSRLTVL.

The rearrangement links TRBV11-1 to TRBJ2-3, with D maybe TRBD2 (5 bases). The CDR3 is made up of 13 amino acids. Germline lookup yields CDR1 SGHAT and CDR2 FQDESV (reference sequence). V was cut by 1 base and J by 6 bases, with 8 bases left in between. In DNA form, the CDR3 reads TGTGCCAGCAGCTTAGTCCGAGGGGATACGCAGTATTTT. Protein product: CASSLVRGDTQYF. Using reference TRBV11-1 and TRBJ2-3 for the parts outside the CDR3, the full variable domain is EAEVAQSPRYKITEKSQAVAFWCDPISGHATLYWYRQILGQGPELLVQFQDESVVDDSQLPKDRFSAERLKGVDSTLKIQPAELGDSAMYLCASSLVRGDTQYFGPGTRLTVL.

The chain links TRBV7-9 to TRBJ2-1; perhaps TRBD2 as D (6 bases). V was clipped by 5 bases and J by 0 bases, with 14 bases between them. CDR3 length: 16 amino acids. CDR1 is SEHNR and CDR2 is FQNEAQ in the germline V gene (reference sequence). The CDR3 is CASSRLTRASYNEQFF. The CDR3 coding sequence is TGTGCCAGCAGCCGCCTGACTAGGGCCTCCTACAATGAGCAGTTCTTC.

Only one count was recorded for this clone. J is TRBJ1-5 and V is TRBV9; 7 bases map to TRBD1. Looked up from germline, CDR1 is SGDLS and CDR2 is YYNGEE. Trimming at V came to 3 bases and at J to 5 bases, leaving 5 bases not matched to a gene. CDR3 length: 14 residues. CDR3 region: CASSAGGRDQPQHF. The CDR3 nucleotides are TGTGCCAGCAGCGCAGGGGGGCGTGATCAGCCCCAGCATTTT. The full variable domain, its missing parts supplied by reference TRBV9 and TRBJ1-5, is DSGVTQTPKHLITATGQRVTLRCSPRSGDLSVYWYQQSLDQGLQFLIQYYNGEERAKGNILERFSAQQFPDLHSELNLSSLELGDSALYFCASSAGGRDQPQHFGDGTRLSIL.

The chain combines TRBV10-3 with TRBJ2-3; 7 bases line up with TRBD2. The CDR3 has 16 residues. CDR1 ENHRY and CDR2 SYGVKD come from the germline V gene. V was clipped by 2 bases and J by 2 bases; unmatched bases: 7. CDR3 residues: CAISEALALNTDTQYF. In DNA, the CDR3 is TGTGCCATCAGTGAGGCACTAGCGTTAAACACAGATACGCAGTATTTT.

J is TRBJ2-5 and V is TRBV6-5, with TRBD2 identical over 7 bases. Germline V gene sequence: CDR1 MNHEY, CDR2 SVGAGI. CDR3 size: 13 residues. J lost 4 bases, V lost 2 bases, and 1 base had no gene match. The CDR3 sequence is CASSYPGGETQYF. DNA of the CDR3: TGTGCCAGCAGTTACCCGGGGGGAGAGACCCAGTACTTC.

The V and J genes are TRBV5-5 and TRBJ2-5, with D tentatively TRBD2 (6 bases). Trimming left V 4 bases short and J 2 bases short, with 12 bases between. The CDR3 spans 14 residues. Germline V gene data show CDR1 as SGHKS and CDR2 as YYEKEE (reference sequence). The CDR3 loop is CASSHIGGQETQYF. The CDR3 nucleotides read TGTGCCAGCAGCCACATCGGGGGTCAAGAGACCCAGTACTTC. Drawing the rest from reference TRBV5-5 and TRBJ2-5, the complete variable domain is DAGVTQSPTHLIKTRGQQVTLRCSPISGHKSVSWYQQVLGQGPQFIFQYYEKEERGRGNFPDRFSARQFPNYSSELNVNALLLGDSALYLCASSHIGGQETQYFGPGTRLLVL.

In this sample, this clone turned up a few times. The rearrangement uses TRBV27 and TRBJ2-7; 9 bases match TRBD2. V shed 5 bases, J shed 0 bases, and the junction held 8 bases outside the gene matches. This CDR3 comprises 16 residues. Germline V lookup: CDR1 MNHEY, CDR2 SMNVEV (reference sequence). The CDR3 DNA is TGTGCCAGCAGTCGATCTAGCGGGGATCACTCCTACGAGCAGTACTTC. It encodes CASSRSSGDHSYEQYF.

The genes are TRBV7-3 and TRBJ2-7; 7 nucleotides match TRBD2. V dropped 1 base and J dropped 4; count of bases not matched to a gene: 7. Germline CDR1 and CDR2: SGHTA and FQGTGA. This CDR3 is built from 15 residues. The CDR3 coding sequence is TGTGCCAGCAGCTTAATAGGTAGCGGGTCATACGAGCAGTACTTC. It is translated as CASSLIGSGSYEQYF.

The CDR3 DNA reads as TGTGCCAGCAGCGGTACTAGCGGGAGATTCGGCAGGGAGCTGTTTTTT. It yields the protein CASSGTSGRFGRELFF. The chain recombines TRBV4-2 with TRBJ2-2; 11 bases map to TRBD2. V shed 5 bases and J 9 bases; nucleotides not matched to a gene: 11. The CDR3 loop spans 16 amino acids. CDR1 is LGHNA, CDR2 YNFKEQ, per germline.

This clone turned up a few times. The chain couples TRBV28 to TRBJ2-5; weak D call: TRBD2 (6 bases). CDR1 is MDHEN and CDR2 is SYDVKM in the germline V gene. The CDR3 is made up of 15 amino acids. V was pared by 1 base and J by 4 bases, with 13 bases between. The CDR3 nucleotides are TGTGCCAGCAGTTTATTACTAGCTGCGACAGAGACCCAGTACTTC. This gives the protein CASSLLLAATETQYF.

The rearrangement joins TRBV7-9 to TRBJ2-7; 7 bases agree with TRBD1. Germline V CDR1 and CDR2: SEHNR, FQNEAQ (reference sequence). CDR3 size: 14 residues. V dropped 2 bases and J dropped 3; count of bases not matched to a gene: 4. For the CDR3, the DNA is TGTGCCAGCAGCTTACGGGACAGTCTCTACGAGCAGTACTTC. Protein: CASSLRDSLYEQYF.

The V call is TRBV30, the J call TRBJ1-1, with TRBD1 identical over 8 bases. The length of the CDR3 is 12 residues. J was trimmed by 10 bases and V by 2 bases; bases with no gene match: 6. The germline CDR1 and CDR2 sequences are GTSNPN and SVGIG (reference sequence). The CDR3 DNA follows: TGTGCCTGGAGTTCCCTCGGACAGGGAGCTTTCTTT. It encodes CAWSSLGQGAFF.

The V gene is TRBV9, the J gene TRBJ1-5; maybe TRBD1 (6 bases). Per the germline V gene, CDR1 is SGDLS and CDR2 is YYNGEE. V gave up 0 bases and J gave up 9 bases, with 10 bases separating them. The CDR3 runs to 13 residues. The CDR3 loop is CASSVGDTWPQHF. DNA for the CDR3: TGTGCCAGCAGCGTAGGGGACACCTGGCCCCAGCATTTT.